This TCR beta chain derives from a study of regulatory T cells. Study results and caveats: In CD3G-deficient patients, conventional CD4+ T cells were enriched for hydrophobic CDR3 residues at positions 6 and 7. Patient repertoires had restricted TRB V-J pairs and skewed V and J usage, most in Tregs.

Amplification used 52 TRBV primers and 13 TRBJ primers. Produced via immunoSEQ multiplex PCR; TCRdb's table is partial and in-frame only. The data show 25,000 to 30,000 clones, less than 95% seen once. The CDR3 has 12 residues. Looked up from germline, CDR1 is KGHSH and CDR2 is LQKENI. The V end was cut by 6 bases, the J end by 10 bases, with 13 bases between. Regarding this clone: Its cognate antigen is unknown.

A couple of CD3G-deficient patients had more severe autoimmunity; all had some. Patients aged 2 to 39 years had fewer naive T cells. Sorting split CD4+ cells into CD25-high CD127-low Tregs and CD25-low CD127-high conventional T cells. Specimen: conventional CD4+ T cells sorted from blood. The receptor comes from a person under 30 with CD3G deficiency. V gene TRBV18 combines with J gene TRBJ2-1; D might be TRBD1 (6 bases). DNA for the CDR3: TGTGCCAGCTCCGGCGTGGACAGCGAGCAGTTCTTC. Translated: CASSGVDSEQFF.